These T cell receptor beta chains were read from a single sample in a study of cytomegalovirus exposure and HLA in healthy donors. Profiling relied on immunoSEQ multiplex PCR, and the TCRdb table lists in-frame clones only, not all of them. In the table there are 160,000 or so clones, 80% to 85% of which are singletons. Source material: PBMCs. The source of these receptors is a young man in good health and CMV-seropositive. Both conserved end residues are part of each CDR3. Each record gives: J gene, V gene, CDR3 length, CDR3 protein.

TRBJ1-5 TRBV7-2 15 CASSPGQGGNQPQHF
TRBJ1-3 TRBV18 15 CATTGELHSGNTIYF
TRBJ2-7 TRBV28 15 CASSPPGQGRWEQYF
TRBJ2-2 TRBV19 15 CASSPRGAVTGELFF
TRBJ2-7 TRBV7-9 14 CASSSGTGGEEQYF
TRBJ1-1 TRBV6-6 15 CASSWTQGASTEAFF
TRBJ1-4 TRBV30 14 CAWRPGGTNEKLFF
TRBJ2-7 TRBV30 13 CAWSLGDRYEQYF
TRBJ2-1 TRBV9 15 CASSAGTDTYNEQFF
TRBJ2-3 TRBV6-5 13 CATLIRGTDTQYF
TRBJ1-5 TRBV6-5 13 CASRGQGNQPQHF
TRBJ2-7 TRBV10-1 14 CASSGTSGPYEQYF
TRBJ1-1 TRBV7-6 13 CASSSGQNTEAFF
TRBJ1-1 TRBV13 15 CASSLVRLGTTEAFF
TRBJ1-1 TRBV5-1 14 CASSLTGENTEAFF
TRBJ2-5 TRBV28 11 CASSSAETQYF
TRBJ1-3 TRBV27 14 CASRPTGPGNTIYF
TRBJ1-1 TRBV28 14 CASSPWTVNTEAFF
TRBJ2-1 TRBV28 15 CASSSLGLGRNEQFF
TRBJ2-3 TRBV7-2 13 CASSTGGPDTQYF
TRBJ2-1 TRBV9 20 CASSEGASGRAKKSYNEQFF
TRBJ1-5 TRBV27 15 CASSLAGRSNQPQHF
TRBJ1-5 TRBV18 15 CASSPNGGFDQPQHF
TRBJ2-2 TRBV7-7 15 CASSLEAGGTGELFF
TRBJ2-2 TRBV10-1 19 CASSNRDRGPPEDTGELFF
TRBJ2-2 TRBV27 17 CASSLYGTSVNTGELFF
TRBJ2-3 TRBV28 15 CASSDGQDAADTQYF
TRBJ2-5 TRBV6-5 15 CASSYLAGAARTQYF
TRBJ1-1 TRBV12-5 12 CASGREGTEAFF
TRBJ1-1 TRBV7-7 13 CASSLDRGTEAFF
TRBJ1-3 TRBV6-6 15 CACSLGQSTGNTIYF
TRBJ2-5 TRBV4-3 18 CASSQDGLAGGDQETQYF
TRBJ2-7 TRBV5-1 20 CASSKGYSGLAGGLGDEQYF
TRBJ1-1 TRBV4-3 15 CASSQEDYRDTEAFF
TRBJ1-3 TRBV28 13 CASSYTAANTIYF
TRBJ1-5 TRBV28 18 CASSFRPRRAFSNQPQHF